The sequence of this T cell receptor beta chain was determined in a study of T cell repertoires in cytomegalovirus infection. On the study more broadly: Public TCR beta signatures marked donors with CMV infection and the matching HLA. Overall study results and limits: HLA-C-restricted CMV clonotypes gave the most frequent clonotype in two of eight donors. Pooled public TCR beta family frequency picked out CMV carriers with the relevant HLA.

The CDR3 is 16 amino acids. Trimming left V 4 bases short and J 7 bases short, with 20 bases between. As to this clonotype: Its antigen is still unknown. This may arise from a read error, as a much more abundant clone is one base away. Lacking the conserved final phenylalanine or tryptophan, this CDR3 likely reflects a read error.

Each CDR3 protein is one row after TCRdb ran MiXCR on the reads. The sample lists approximately 500,000 distinct CDR3 sequences, approximately 15% occurring once. The receptor's source is a human donor in good health (CMV status not recorded). Some clones in this sample may be carry-over from other donors' samples. The sequencing sample was made of CD8+ T cells from PBMCs. The V call is TRBV12-3 or TRBV12-4, the J call TRBJ2-1; TRBD2 might be the D (6 bases). The CDR3 loop reads CASSSAIGGERNEQFL. CDR3 nucleotide sequence: TGTGCCAGCAGTTCGGCAATCGGCGGGGAGAGGAATGAGCAGTTCCTC.